The following is a T cell receptor beta chain sequence with its context. Its antigen is not yet known. Per-base qualities were not stored, and no clone one base away is much larger. The CDR3 regions of human TCRbeta chains were analyzed by immunosequencing. The study's own analysis went as follows. Repertoire TCRs were checked for matches against a reference library of SARS-CoV-2-specific TCRs that had been generated using the MIRA antigen-specificity platform. Breadth was defined as the fraction of unique TCRs that were SARS-CoV-2-associated, and depth was defined as the fraction of total T cells that were SARS-CoV-2-associated. Using the MIRA data, every spike-specific TCR was mapped to the spike region that the TCR reacted to and assigned to either a CD4 or a CD8 class. Log10-transformed breadth and depth values were compared by one-way ANOVA with Sidak's multiple comparisons tests. Imported from immuneACCESS, the table was reduced by TCRdb to in-frame sequences with V and J called. These copies leave out some clones; in studies compared against another copy, an unresolved V gene accounts for under half, and the cause of the remainder is not known. The D gene and trimming were derived from the DNA, and the V and J assignments and clone size from that table. This sample lists over 100,000 clones; roughly 87% were detected once. 2.6% of the sample lies in the top ten.

The data originate from a study of T cell responses to AZD1222 COVID-19 vaccine (dated by TCRdb to about 2021). Regarding the study in general: A total of about 250 trial participants underwent TCR sequencing, of whom about 200 had received two doses of AZD1222 and around 25 had received two doses of the MenACWY control vaccine. Trial participants were enrolled into age subgroups of 18-55, 56-69 and 70-plus years, which contained around 140, 26 and 57 TCR-sequenced participants, respectively.

The study at large found these results: After two AZD1222 doses, both the breadth and the depth of spike-specific TCRs were significantly higher than at day 0 and than in MenACWY recipients. Participants were mostly white British and included more females than males, and it was suggested by the authors that clonal diversity may have been underestimated. Nearly half of unique spike-specific TCRs reportedly recognized epitopes outside regions mutated in the B.1.351 and B.1.1.7 variants. Only five to seven AZD1222 recipients were SARS-CoV-2 seropositive at baseline, limiting conclusions about previously exposed vaccinees. CD4 TCRs associated with the vaccine covered the entire spike protein, and the dominant responses were in regions 160-218 and 743-854. Because no day 14 peak-response samples were available, repertoires were characterized only after the peak T cell response. The 56-69-year group was small, and its depth increase did not reach significance, likely because of low power.

The sample's time point label, in plain terms: about 28 days (+/-7) after the second vaccine dose. Because spike-specific TCR depth and breadth did not differ between the two schedules, AZD1222 recipients who got a second dose at roughly 4 weeks were pooled with those who got a second dose at roughly 12 weeks. Vaccinee samples were obtained from the UK trials COV001 and COV002, which included a single-blind randomized controlled phase 2/3 trial of AZD1222 (ChAdOx1 nCoV-19) in healthy adults. Trial participant PBMC samples were collected at day 0 and day 28 after the second dose for TCRbeta chain sequencing. This TCR came from an adult who received the AZD1222 COVID-19 vaccine. Source: peripheral blood, taken 28 days after the second AZD1222 dose.

The sequenced DNA: TGTGCCAGCAGCTTATCCGGGGCGGGAAACACCATATATTTT. Its protein reads: CASSLSGAGNTIYF. The V gene is TRBV7-2 and the J gene is TRBJ1-3; the D region possibly corresponds to TRBD1 (5 bases align). V was cut back by 2 bases and J by 4 bases, leaving a gap of 9 bases between them. From the cysteine through the phenylalanine, the CDR3 covers 14 amino acids. Only the CDR3 DNA is retained, 42 bases long and in frame from the first base. Reading the germline V gene gives CDR1 SGHTA and CDR2 FQGNSA.